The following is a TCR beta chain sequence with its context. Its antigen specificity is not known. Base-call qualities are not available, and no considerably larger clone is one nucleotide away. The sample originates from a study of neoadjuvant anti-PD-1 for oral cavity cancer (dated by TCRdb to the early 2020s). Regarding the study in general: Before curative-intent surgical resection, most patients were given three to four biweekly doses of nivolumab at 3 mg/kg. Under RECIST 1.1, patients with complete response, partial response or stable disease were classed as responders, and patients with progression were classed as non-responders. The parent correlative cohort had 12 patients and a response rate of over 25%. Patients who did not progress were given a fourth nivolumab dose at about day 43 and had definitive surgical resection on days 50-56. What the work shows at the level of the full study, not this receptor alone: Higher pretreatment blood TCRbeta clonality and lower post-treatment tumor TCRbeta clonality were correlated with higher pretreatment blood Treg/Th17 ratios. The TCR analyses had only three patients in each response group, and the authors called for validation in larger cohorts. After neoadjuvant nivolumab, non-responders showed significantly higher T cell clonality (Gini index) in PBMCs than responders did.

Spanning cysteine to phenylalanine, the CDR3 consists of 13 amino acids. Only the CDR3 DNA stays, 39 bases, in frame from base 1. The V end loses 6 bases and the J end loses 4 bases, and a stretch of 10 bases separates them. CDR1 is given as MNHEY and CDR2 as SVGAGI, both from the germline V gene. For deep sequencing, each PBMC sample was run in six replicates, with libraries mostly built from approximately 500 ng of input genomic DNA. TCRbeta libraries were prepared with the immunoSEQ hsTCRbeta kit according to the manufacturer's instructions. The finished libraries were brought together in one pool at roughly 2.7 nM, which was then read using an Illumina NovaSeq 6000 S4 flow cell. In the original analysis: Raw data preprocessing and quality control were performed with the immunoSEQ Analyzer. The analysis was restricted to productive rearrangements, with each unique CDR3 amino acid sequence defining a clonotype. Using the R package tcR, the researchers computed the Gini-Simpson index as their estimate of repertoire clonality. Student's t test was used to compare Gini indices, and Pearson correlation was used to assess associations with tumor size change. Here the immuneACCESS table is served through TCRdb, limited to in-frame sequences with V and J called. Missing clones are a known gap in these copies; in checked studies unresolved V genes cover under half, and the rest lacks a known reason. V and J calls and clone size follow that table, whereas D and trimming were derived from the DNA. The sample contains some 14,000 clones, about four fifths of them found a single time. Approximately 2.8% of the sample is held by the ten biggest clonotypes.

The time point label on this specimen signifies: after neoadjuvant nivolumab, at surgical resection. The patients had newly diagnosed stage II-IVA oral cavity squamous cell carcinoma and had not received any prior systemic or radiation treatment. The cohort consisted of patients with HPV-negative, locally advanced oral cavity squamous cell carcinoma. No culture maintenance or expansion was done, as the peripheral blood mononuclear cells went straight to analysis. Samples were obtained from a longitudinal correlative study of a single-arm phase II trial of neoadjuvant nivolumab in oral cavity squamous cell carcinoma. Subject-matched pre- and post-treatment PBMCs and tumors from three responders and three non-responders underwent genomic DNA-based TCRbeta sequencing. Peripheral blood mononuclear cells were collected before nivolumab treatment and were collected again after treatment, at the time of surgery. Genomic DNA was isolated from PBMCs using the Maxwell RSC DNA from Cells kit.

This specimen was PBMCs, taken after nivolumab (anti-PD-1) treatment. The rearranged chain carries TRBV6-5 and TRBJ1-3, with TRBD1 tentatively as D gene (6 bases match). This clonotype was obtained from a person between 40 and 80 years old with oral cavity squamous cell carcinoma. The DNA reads TGTGCCAGCAGAAGGGGGTCAGGAAACACCATATATTTT. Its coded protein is CASRRGSGNTIYF.